The next 28 T cell receptor beta chains were all read from a single sample in a study of identical twins. TCRdb reprocessed the 5' RACE reads via MiXCR and lists one record per CDR3 protein. Of 1.5 million or so distinct CDR3 sequences in the sample, 32% were seen once. Sequencing was done on a sample of cord blood. These receptors originate from a newborn girl in good health.

The rearrangement uses TRBV7-2 and TRBJ1-1; perhaps TRBD1 as D (6 bases). This CDR3 comprises 13 residues. V lost 5 bases and J 8 bases, leaving 15 bases between the germline ends. CDR1 and CDR2 from the germline V gene are SGHTA and FQGNSA. As DNA, the CDR3 is TGTGCCAGCAGCACGGCTTGGGGGGCAGAAGCTTTCTTT. This codes for CASSTAWGAEAFF.

This clonotype has ten or more counts. The chain combines TRBV7-9 with TRBJ2-4; D might be TRBD1 (5 bases). In germline, CDR1 is SEHNR, CDR2 FQNEAQ (reference sequence). CDR3 length: 14 amino acids. V was trimmed by 4 bases and J by 0 bases, leaving 7 bases between them. The CDR3 DNA reads as TGTGCCAGCAGCTACGACAGAGCCAAAAACATTCAGTACTTC. It yields the protein CASSYDRAKNIQYF.

Concerning this clonotype itself: The junction and the germline gene differ at one end; a read error may be behind it. V is TRBV5-1 and J is TRBJ1-2, with D unclear. CDR3 length: 15 residues. The germline gives CDR1 SGHRS, CDR2 YFSETQ. CDR3 sequence: CAGSLERGTIYGYTF. As DNA, the CDR3 is TGCGCCGGCAGCTTGGAGCGTGGAACTATCTATGGCTACACCTTC.

This clonotype has only a few counts. The chain carries TRBV20-1 and TRBJ1-2; no clear D gene. Germline V gene lookup returns CDR1 DFQATT and CDR2 SNEGSKA (reference sequence). Trimming stripped 0 bases from V and 8 bases from J, with 19 bases between. This CDR3 comprises 15 residues. Here the CDR3 reads CSARDPLTIQYGYTF. CDR3 bases: TGCAGTGCTAGAGATCCCCTGACAATTCAGTACGGCTACACCTTC.

This clonotype was observed a few times. The chain links TRBV20-1 to TRBJ2-3; 13 positions match TRBD2. Germline trimming cut 0 bases from V and 2 bases from J; bases unmatched to any gene: 11. The CDR3 has 19 residues. Per the germline V gene, CDR1 is DFQATT and CDR2 is SNEGSKA (reference sequence). DNA for the CDR3: TGCAGTGCTAGAGATCTAGGCCCCACTAGCGGGGGGGCCACAGATACGCAGTATTTT. Protein: CSARDLGPTSGGATDTQYF.

The chain employs TRBV20-1 and TRBJ1-6, with 7 bases matching TRBD1. CDR3 length equals 15 residues. The V gene's germline CDR1 is DFQATT and CDR2 SNEGSKA (reference sequence). Trimming at V came to 3 bases and at J to 5 bases, leaving 7 bases not matched to a gene. The CDR3 here is CSASGGTGDNSPLHF. The CDR3 coding sequence is TGCAGTGCTAGCGGCGGCACAGGGGATAATTCACCCCTCCACTTT.

This clonotype appeared a few times. This CDR3 is CASSLGGTIHEQFF. DNA for the CDR3: TGTGCCAGCAGCTTAGGGGGTACTATCCATGAGCAGTTCTTC. The chain joins TRBV7-9 to TRBJ2-1; D gene ambiguous. V was clipped by 1 base and J by 8 bases, with 12 bases between them. CDR1 and CDR2 from the germline V gene are SEHNR and FQNEAQ (reference sequence). CDR3 size: 14 residues.

The chain is built from TRBV20-1 and TRBJ2-5; 8 nucleotides agree with TRBD1. This CDR3 spans 16 amino acids. The J segment lost 3 bases and the V segment lost 1 base, leaving 10 bases of the junction unmatched. CDR1 is DFQATT, CDR2 SNEGSKA, per germline (reference sequence). This CDR3 reads CSARGARGTGEETQYF. DNA of the CDR3: TGCAGTGCTAGAGGAGCTAGGGGGACAGGCGAAGAGACCCAGTACTTC.

The genes are TRBV7-8 and TRBJ2-5; 9 bases agree with TRBD1. The J call could be wrong; TRBJ2-7 is a better fit for the DNA end. The CDR3 loop spans 15 amino acids. Per the germline V gene, CDR1 is SGHVS and CDR2 is FQNEAQ. The CDR3 DNA reads as TGTGCCAGCAGCTTAGTCGGACAGGGGAAATACGAGCAGTACTTC. Translating gives CASSLVGQGKYEQYF.

The chain has TRBV7-8 and TRBJ2-5, with 12 bases fitting TRBD2. The assigned J gene may be wrong: the sequence end matches TRBJ2-7 better. The CDR3 has 17 residues. CDR1 is SGHVS, CDR2 FQNEAQ, per germline. Here the CDR3 DNA reads TGTGCCAGCAGCTCAGGGACTAGCGGGCTGGGAGTATACGAGCAGTACTTC. Translating gives CASSSGTSGLGVYEQYF.

The table lists this clonotype with a few counts. The chain employs TRBV7-2 and TRBJ2-5; TRBD1 matches at 7 bases. Germline V lookup: CDR1 SGHTA, CDR2 FQGNSA. The J segment lost 1 base and the V segment lost 1 base, leaving 3 bases of the junction unmatched. The CDR3 length is 15 residues. The CDR3 bases are TGTGCCAGCAGCTTAGTCGGGACAGTCCAAGAGACCCAGTACTTC. It translates to CASSLVGTVQETQYF.

This clonotype came up a few times. The chain links TRBV4-1 to TRBJ2-5; 10 bases match TRBD2. The V gene end was trimmed by 0 bases and the J gene end by 11 bases; junction bases not matched to a gene: 12. The CDR3 extends over 16 amino acids. CDR1 MGHRA and CDR2 YSYEKL come from the germline V gene. The CDR3 DNA is TGCGCCAGCAGCCAAGATGAGGGACTAGCGTACCGAGGGCAGTACTTC. It yields the protein CASSQDEGLAYRGQYF.

The CDR3 DNA sequence: TGCGCCAGCAGTGCCGGCCGGGGGGGTTTTCGGGTGCAGGGAAAGGAAGGTGAAGCTTTCTTT. It translates to CASSAGRGGFRVQGKEGEAFF. This chain links TRBV5-1 with TRBJ1-1; perhaps TRBD1 as D (5 bases). The V end lost 5 bases, the J end lost 7 bases, and 39 bases lay between the germline ends. This CDR3 comprises 21 residues. Per the germline V gene, CDR1 is SGHRS and CDR2 is YFSETQ.

The chain joins TRBV4-2 to TRBJ2-5, with 14 bases identical to TRBD2. Germline V gives CDR1 LGHNA, CDR2 YNFKEQ. The trim removed 1 base at V and 5 bases at J, leaving 3 bases unmatched. This CDR3 is built from 16 residues. CDR3 in amino acids: CASSQGLAGGRETQYF. The CDR3 nucleotides read TGTGCCAGCAGCCAAGGACTAGCGGGGGGGCGGGAGACCCAGTACTTC.

This clonotype has more than one count but fewer than ten. The chain carries TRBV4-1 and TRBJ2-7; possibly TRBD1 for D (5 bases). Between the trimmed V and J ends, which lost 2 bases and 0 bases, there was a span of 8 bases. The CDR3 is 14 amino acids. Germline V gives CDR1 MGHRA, CDR2 YSYEKL. CDR3 in DNA: TGCGCCAGCAGCCAACTACAGGTCTCCTACGAGCAGTACTTC. Translated, it gives CASSQLQVSYEQYF.

This clonotype was seen a few times. A junction boundary mismatches the germline segment, possibly from a read error. The genes are TRBV7-9 and TRBJ2-3; D is unresolved. Germline V lookup: CDR1 SEHNR, CDR2 FQNEAQ (reference sequence). This CDR3 has 14 amino acids. The DNA for the CDR3 is TGTGCCGGCAGCCTGTTCACTAGCACAGATACGCAGTATTTT. The encoded protein is CAGSLFTSTDTQYF.

V and J are TRBV20-1 and TRBJ2-5; 7 nucleotides align to TRBD2. The germline CDR1 and CDR2 sequences are DFQATT and SNEGSKA (reference sequence). Trimming at V came to 0 bases and at J to 1 base, leaving 11 bases not matched to a gene. This CDR3 is 17 amino acids long. Here the CDR3 DNA reads TGCAGTGCTAGAGATCCTAGAAGCGGGGCGGGCCAAGAGACCCAGTACTTC. It yields the protein CSARDPRSGAGQETQYF.

This clonotype has just a few counts. The CDR3 bases are TGTGCCAGCACCCTGACAGGGGGCACAGATACGCAGTATTTT. It translates to CASTLTGGTDTQYF. The rearrangement uses TRBV5-6 and TRBJ2-3, with 8 bases that match TRBD1. The V gene end was trimmed by 6 bases and the J gene end by 1 base; junction bases not matched to a gene: 4. There are 14 residues in the CDR3. Germline-derived CDR1 and CDR2 are SGHDT and YYEEEE.

The chain has TRBV25-1 and TRBJ2-2; 7 nucleotides match TRBD1. The ends lost 10 bases at V and 6 bases at J; junction bases unmatched: 5. CDR1 is MGHDK, CDR2 SYGVNS, per germline. The CDR3 is made up of 12 amino acids. CDR3 sequence (DNA): TGTGCCAATCGACAGGGCGCCGGGGAGCTGTTTTTT. This gives the protein CANRQGAGELFF.

This clonotype has a handful of counts. This chain joins TRBV10-3 and TRBJ1-2; 9 bases are a match to TRBD1. This CDR3 has 12 amino acids. Germline V gives CDR1 ENHRY, CDR2 SYGVKD. Trimming at V came to 4 bases and at J to 8 bases, leaving 2 bases not matched to a gene. The chain's CDR3 is CAISADRGGYTF. The CDR3 DNA reads TGTGCCATCAGTGCGGACAGGGGAGGCTACACCTTC.

This clonotype showed up just a few times. This chain connects TRBV7-2 to TRBJ2-3; 8 bases align to TRBD2. The CDR3 covers 17 residues. The V gene end was trimmed by 6 bases and the J gene end by 3 bases; junction bases not matched to a gene: 14. Per the germline V gene, CDR1 is SGHTA and CDR2 is FQGNSA. The CDR3 nucleotides are TGTGCCAGCAGTTGTCGACGGCGGGAGGATGGGACAGATACGCAGTATTTT. Its protein product is CASSCRRREDGTDTQYF.

The V call is TRBV12-3 or TRBV12-4, the J call TRBJ1-4; 7 nucleotides match TRBD1. The V gene end was trimmed by 4 bases and the J gene end by 11 bases; junction bases not matched to a gene: 10. This CDR3 is 14 amino acids long. CDR3 DNA sequence: TGTGCCAGCAGTTCCCAGGGGGTGAGGGGGAAACTGTTTTTT. The encoded protein is CASSSQGVRGKLFF.

In this sample, this clonotype turned up a few times. The chain recombines TRBV7-9 with TRBJ1-2; TRBD1 matches at 7 bases. Unmatched junction bases numbered 12, after V lost 9 bases and J lost 5 bases. The length of the CDR3 is 14 residues. Germline V lookup: CDR1 SEHNR, CDR2 FQNEAQ (reference sequence). The CDR3 sequence is CASTLKGAQYGYTF. The CDR3 DNA follows: TGTGCCAGTACTCTCAAGGGGGCGCAGTATGGCTACACCTTC.

The chain couples TRBV25-1 to TRBJ1-1; the D gene is possibly TRBD1 (6 bases). Germline lookup yields CDR1 MGHDK and CDR2 SYGVNS. This CDR3 region has 15 residues. The V end lost 0 bases, the J end lost 5 bases, and 13 bases lay between the germline ends. CDR3 DNA sequence: TGTGCCAGCAGTGAATATCTCCAGGGGAGGACTGAAGCTTTCTTT. Encoded protein: CASSEYLQGRTEAFF.

The chain couples TRBV27 to TRBJ2-4; 8 bases fit TRBD1. The CDR3 has 20 residues. With 5 bases clipped from V and 13 bases from J, the junction kept 31 bases outside the gene matches. Germline CDR1 and CDR2: MNHEY and SMNVEV (reference sequence). CDR3 nucleotide sequence: TGTGCCAGCAGTACACAGATACGCAGTAACATCGGACAGGGTGCCTACGGGCAGTACTTC. This translates into CASSTQIRSNIGQGAYGQYF.

DNA of the CDR3: TGTGCCAGCAGCTTAATTGGCACTAGCGGGAGGGCCACAGATACGCAGTATTTT. The encoded protein is CASSLIGTSGRATDTQYF. The gene calls are TRBV7-9 and TRBJ2-3; TRBD2 aligns across 13 bases. Unmatched junction bases numbered 7, after V lost 2 bases and J lost 2 bases. Germline-derived CDR1 and CDR2 are SEHNR and FQNEAQ (reference sequence). This CDR3 has 18 residues.

On this clonotype itself: This may be a read error, as it is one base from a much larger clone. The chain uses TRBV6-2 or TRBV6-3 and TRBJ2-7, with D possibly being TRBD2 (5 bases). CDR1 is MNHEY, CDR2 SVGEGT, per germline. The CDR3 totals 12 residues. The CDR3 nucleotides are TGTTCCAGCAGTTACGCGGGCTACGAGCAGTACTTC. Protein: CSSSYAGYEQYF.

V and J are TRBV20-1 and TRBJ2-6; D is undetermined. The V end was cut by 5 bases, the J end by 2 bases, with 7 bases between. From germline, CDR1 is DFQATT and CDR2 SNEGSKA (reference sequence). The CDR3 extends over 13 amino acids. DNA of the CDR3: TGCAGTGCTGGCAAAGCTGGGGCCAACGTCCTGACTTTC. Its protein product is CSAGKAGANVLTF.